This T cell receptor beta chain was documented in a study of control samples from healthy donors and cancer patients. This clone was seen only a few times. Assay: immunoSEQ multiplex PCR; the TCRdb copy retains only in-frame clones and omits some. This sample has 130,000 or so clones; roughly 90% occur once, and the top ten carry approximately 37%. Germline lookup yields CDR1 SGHDT and CDR2 YYEEEE. CDR3 length equals 15 residues. J lost 0 bases, V lost 4 bases, and 5 bases had no gene match. The sequenced material came from blood. The TCR sequence derives from a man in his fifties in good health. The J gene is TRBJ1-2, the V gene TRBV5-6; 8 bases are a match to TRBD1. The CDR3 loop reads CASSTDRGANYGYTF. The CDR3 DNA follows: TGTGCCAGCAGCACAGACAGGGGAGCTAACTATGGCTACACCTTC.